What follows are 27 T cell receptor beta chains derived from one specimen sequenced in a study of blood T cell repertoires in COVID-19. Profiled with immunoSEQ multiplex PCR; TCRdb holds only in-frame clones, not every one. The sample records some 250,000 clones, about 86% being singletons. The sequencing input was peripheral blood. The receptors shown here come from a woman aged 30 to 39 who had recovered from COVID-19.

In this sample, this clone turned up a few times. The same CDR3 also results from other DNA sequences found in this sample. The V call is TRBV7-2, the J call TRBJ2-3, with TRBD1 matching 8 bases. The V and J ends lost 2 bases and 3 bases, in that order; junction bases with no gene match: 1. CDR1 is SGHTA and CDR2 is FQGNSA in the germline V gene. The CDR3 contains 14 residues. In DNA, the CDR3 is TGTGCCAGCAGCTTAAGACAGGGGACAGATACGCAGTATTTT. This translates into CASSLRQGTDTQYF.

The chain uses TRBV5-6 and TRBJ1-6, with 10 bases aligning to TRBD1. V dropped 3 bases and J dropped 5; count of bases not matched to a gene: 5. Germline V CDR1 and CDR2: SGHDT, YYEEEE. The CDR3 totals 16 residues. CDR3 coding DNA: TGTGCCAGCAGCTCGGCCGGGACAGGGGATAATTCACCCCTCCACTTT. Encoded protein: CASSSAGTGDNSPLHF.

The V gene is TRBV12-5, the J gene TRBJ1-2; tentative D call: TRBD1 (6 bases). Trimming removed 0 bases at V and 4 bases at J, with 15 bases between. This CDR3 region has 16 residues. Looked up from germline, CDR1 is LGHNT and CDR2 is FRNRAP. The CDR3 loop is CASGLVLDSSSYGYTF. The CDR3 coding sequence is TGTGCTAGTGGTTTGGTTCTGGACAGTTCTTCCTATGGCTACACCTTC.

This sequence joins TRBV19 and TRBJ2-7; 8 positions match TRBD1. V dropped 3 bases and J dropped 3; count of bases not matched to a gene: 4. CDR1 is LNHDA and CDR2 is SQIVND in the germline V gene (reference sequence). The CDR3 loop spans 14 amino acids. The CDR3 nucleotides are TGTGCCAGTAGTATGGGACAGGTGAGCTACGAGCAGTACTTC. Amino acids: CASSMGQVSYEQYF. The full variable domain, in which reference TRBV19 and TRBJ2-7 provide the parts outside the CDR3, is DGGITQSPKYLFRKEGQNVTLSCEQNLNHDAMYWYRQDPGQGLRLIYYSQIVNDFQKGDIAEGYSVSREKKESFPLTVTSAQKNPTAFYLCASSMGQVSYEQYFGPGTRLTVT.

This chain links TRBV11-2 with TRBJ1-4; D gene unclear. There are 13 residues in the CDR3. V was clipped by 5 bases and J by 5 bases, with 9 bases between them. The germline gives CDR1 SGHAT, CDR2 FQNNGV. CDR3 nucleotide sequence: TGTGCCAGCAGCCTGCGATACAATGAAAAACTGTTTTTT. Translated, it gives CASSLRYNEKLFF. The entire variable domain, with the rest obtained from reference TRBV11-2 and TRBJ1-4, is as follows: EAGVAQSPRYKIIEKRQSVAFWCNPISGHATLYWYQQILGQGPKLLIQFQNNGVVDDSQLPKDRFSAERLKGVDSTLKIQPAKLEDSAVYLCASSLRYNEKLFFGSGTQLSVL.

This clone has a handful of counts. This rearrangement joins TRBV2 to TRBJ2-7; 7 nucleotides agree with TRBD1. Germline trimming cut 6 bases from V and 3 bases from J; bases unmatched to any gene: 5. Germline CDR1 is SNHLY and CDR2 is FYNNEI. The CDR3 totals 13 residues. CDR3 loop: CASRRDSLYEQYF. The DNA for the CDR3 is TGTGCCAGCAGGAGGGACAGCCTCTACGAGCAGTACTTC.

The chain is built from TRBV10-1 and TRBJ2-7; 7 bases map to TRBD2. CDR1 and CDR2 from the germline V gene are WNHNN and SYGVQD (reference sequence). After removal of 7 bases from V and 1 base from J, the junction contained 4 bases not matched to a gene. This CDR3 is built from 13 residues. CDR3 bases: TGCGCCAGCAAAGCGGGGCAGTCCTACGAGCAGTACTTC. Translated: CASKAGQSYEQYF.

The V call is TRBV7-9, the J call TRBJ1-2; tentative D call: TRBD1 (6 bases). Germline values: CDR1 SEHNR, CDR2 FQNEAQ (reference sequence). CDR3 length: 14 amino acids. With 6 bases removed from V and 3 bases from J, the gap between germline ends came to 14 bases. CDR3 in amino acids: CASSSRAGDYGYTF. CDR3 sequence (DNA): TGTGCCAGCAGTTCCCGGGCAGGGGACTATGGCTACACCTTC.

J is TRBJ1-1 and V is TRBV7-9; D call uncertain. The germline V gene has CDR1 SEHNR and CDR2 FQNEAQ (reference sequence). V gave up 1 base and J gave up 1 base, with 7 bases separating them. This CDR3 has 14 residues. The DNA of the CDR3 is TGTGCCAGCAGCTTAGGTAGTCCGAACACTGAAGCTTTCTTT. Protein product: CASSLGSPNTEAFF.

The rearrangement joins TRBV18 to TRBJ2-3, with 12 bases fitting TRBD2. The trim removed 3 bases at V and 2 bases at J, leaving 3 bases unmatched. The CDR3 has 16 amino acids. CDR1 KGHSH and CDR2 LQKENI come from the germline V gene. The DNA for the CDR3 is TGTGCCAGCTCACCCACTAGCGGGGGGACCACAGATACGCAGTATTTT. Protein product: CASSPTSGGTTDTQYF.

The chain uses TRBV3-1 (or the pseudogene TRBV3-2) and TRBJ2-3, with 8 bases that match TRBD2. Trimming took 3 bases from V and 0 from J; bases not matched to a gene: 11. The V gene's germline CDR1 is LGHDT and CDR2 YNNKEL (reference sequence). CDR3 length: 18 residues. The CDR3 DNA sequence: TGTGCCAGCAGCCACCGGTCGGGGGGGCCTCTAAGCACAGATACGCAGTATTTT. Its protein product is CASSHRSGGPLSTDTQYF.

V usage is TRBV6-5 and J usage is TRBJ2-1, with D possibly being TRBD2 (7 bases). Germline V gene data show CDR1 as MNHEY and CDR2 as SVGAGI. The CDR3 loop spans 15 amino acids. Trimming pared 6 bases from V and 4 bases from J, leaving 16 bases between. CDR3 protein: CASRSQGGGYNEQFF. CDR3 nucleotides: TGTGCCAGCAGATCCCAGGGAGGGGGATACAATGAGCAGTTCTTC.

This clone has a handful of counts. The gene calls are TRBV4-3 and TRBJ2-1; no reliable D call. The CDR3 spans 16 residues. With 3 bases removed from V and 5 bases from J, the gap between germline ends came to 17 bases. Per the germline V gene, CDR1 is LGHNA and CDR2 is YSLEER. CDR3 sequence reads: CASSHRRPTGDNEQFF. As DNA, the CDR3 is TGCGCCAGCAGCCACCGGCGACCCACCGGAGACAATGAGCAGTTCTTC.

The rearrangement links TRBV7-2 to TRBJ2-7; D possibly corresponds to TRBD1 (5 bases). This CDR3 has 13 amino acids. Per the germline V gene, CDR1 is SGHTA and CDR2 is FQGNSA. V was pared by 6 bases and J by 0 bases, with 9 bases between. The CDR3 region is CASSFDSSYEQYF. Here the CDR3 DNA reads TGTGCCAGCAGTTTTGACAGCTCCTACGAGCAGTACTTC.

This clone was recorded only once. The chain employs TRBV11-2 and TRBJ2-1, with 10 bases lining up with TRBD2. V dropped 3 bases and J dropped 3; count of bases not matched to a gene: 8. Germline V gene sequence: CDR1 SGHAT, CDR2 FQNNGV. This CDR3 spans 17 amino acids. Written as DNA, the CDR3 is TGTGCCAGCAGCTTTCCTGTACTAGCGGGGAGCTACAATGAGCAGTTCTTC. Amino acid sequence: CASSFPVLAGSYNEQFF.

The genes are TRBV18 and TRBJ1-2, with 8 bases lining up with TRBD1. CDR1 and CDR2 from the germline V gene are KGHSH and LQKENI. This CDR3 has 14 residues. Trimming cost V 2 bases and J 7 bases; bases outside gene matches: 6. The CDR3 spells CASSPSSTGGGYTF. CDR3 sequence (DNA): TGTGCCAGCTCACCATCGTCAACAGGGGGTGGCTACACCTTC. Using reference TRBV18 and TRBJ1-2 for the parts outside the CDR3, the full variable domain is NAGVMQNPRHLVRRRGQEARLRCSPMKGHSHVYWYRQLPEEGLKFMVYLQKENIIDESGMPKERFSAEFPKEGPSILRIQQVVRGDSAAYFCASSPSSTGGGYTFGSGTRLTVV.

V usage is TRBV7-9 and J usage is TRBJ2-7; weak D call: TRBD2 (5 bases). The germline CDR1 and CDR2 sequences are SEHNR and FQNEAQ (reference sequence). CDR3 length: 12 amino acids. V gave up 6 bases and J gave up 5 bases, with 11 bases separating them. The CDR3 coding sequence is TGTGCCAGCAGTAAACACGGGGACGAGCAGTACTTC. It specifies CASSKHGDEQYF.

This chain connects TRBV18 to TRBJ2-2; TRBD2 matches at 9 bases. This CDR3 is built from 16 residues. J lost 7 bases, V lost 0 bases, and 6 bases had no gene match. CDR1 KGHSH and CDR2 LQKENI come from the germline V gene. The CDR3: CASSPPGLAFVGELFF. The CDR3 DNA reads as TGTGCCAGCTCACCACCGGGACTAGCTTTCGTCGGGGAGCTGTTTTTT.

This chain connects TRBV7-9 to TRBJ1-5; D is possibly TRBD1 (6 bases). The CDR3 covers 14 residues. Germline V gives CDR1 SEHNR, CDR2 FQNEAQ (reference sequence). V lost 5 bases and J 3 bases, leaving 11 bases between the germline ends. The CDR3 region is CASSPQGNNQPQHF. The DNA of the CDR3 is TGTGCCAGCAGCCCCCAGGGGAACAATCAGCCCCAGCATTTT. The entire variable domain, with the rest obtained from reference TRBV7-9 and TRBJ1-5, is as follows: DTGVSQNPRHKITKRGQNVTFRCDPISEHNRLYWYRQTLGQGPEFLTYFQNEAQLEKSRLLSDRFSAERPKGSFSTLEIQRTEQGDSAMYLCASSPQGNNQPQHFGDGTRLSIL.

The chain is built from TRBV2 and TRBJ1-6; D gene uncertain. The CDR3 spans 13 residues. V lost 4 bases, J lost 7 bases, and 8 bases lay in between. Germline CDR1 SNHLY, CDR2 FYNNEI. The CDR3 nucleotides read TGTGCCAGCAGTGCCCAGGTGAATTCACCCCTCCACTTT. Protein: CASSAQVNSPLHF. The full variable domain, in which reference TRBV2 and TRBJ1-6 provide the parts outside the CDR3, is EPEVTQTPSHQVTQMGQEVILRCVPISNHLYFYWYRQILGQKVEFLVSFYNNEISEKSEIFDDQFSVERPDGSNFTLKIRSTKLEDSAMYFCASSAQVNSPLHFGNGTRLTVT.

V is TRBV6-5 and J is TRBJ1-2; D is unresolved. The germline V gene has CDR1 MNHEY and CDR2 SVGAGI. V was clipped by 6 bases and J by 4 bases, with 12 bases between them. The CDR3 is made up of 13 amino acids. In nucleotides, the CDR3 is TGTGCCAGCAGACCCCGGGATATCTATGGCTACACCTTC. Translated: CASRPRDIYGYTF.

This clone showed up just a few times. The chain has TRBV2 and TRBJ1-3; D possibly corresponds to TRBD1 (5 bases). This CDR3 has 16 residues. The V gene's germline CDR1 is SNHLY and CDR2 FYNNEI. V was pared by 6 bases and J by 1 base, with 16 bases between. The CDR3 reads CASRLQTGGSGNTIYF. The CDR3 DNA follows: TGTGCCAGCAGGCTACAAACAGGCGGATCTGGAAACACCATATATTTT.

This sequence joins TRBV7-9 and TRBJ1-2, with 7 bases aligning to TRBD1. The J segment lost 8 bases and the V segment lost 6 bases, leaving 9 bases of the junction unmatched. Germline V gene lookup returns CDR1 SEHNR and CDR2 FQNEAQ (reference sequence). The CDR3 is made up of 13 amino acids. The CDR3 region is CASSSPTGKGYTF. CDR3 in DNA: TGTGCCAGCAGTTCCCCGACAGGGAAGGGCTACACCTTC.

About this clone itself: Other DNA sequences from this sample encode an identical CDR3 as well. The genes are TRBV7-2 and TRBJ1-2; unclear D gene. CDR1 and CDR2 (germline): SGHTA, FQGNSA. V was clipped by 1 base and J by 5 bases, with 5 bases between them. This CDR3 comprises 12 residues. CDR3 DNA sequence: TGTGCCAGCAGCTTAGATAGTTATGGCTACACCTTC. Protein: CASSLDSYGYTF.

CDR3 nucleotide sequence: TGTGCCAGTACCAGGGCACTCTCCTACGAGCAGTACTTC. Its protein product is CASTRALSYEQYF. The chain recombines TRBV2 with TRBJ2-7; D may be TRBD1 (5 bases). Trimming took off 9 bases at V and 0 bases at J, with 12 bases between the two ends. This CDR3 is built from 13 residues. CDR1 and CDR2 (germline): SNHLY, FYNNEI.

The V and J genes are TRBV5-4 and TRBJ1-3; 8 bases are shared with TRBD1. There are 14 residues in the CDR3. Germline V lookup: CDR1 SGHNT, CDR2 YYREEE (reference sequence). Trimming took 4 bases from V and 3 from J; bases not matched to a gene: 3. CDR3 amino acids: CASSLDRDGNTIYF. The CDR3 DNA reads as TGTGCCAGCAGCCTGGACAGGGATGGAAACACCATATATTTT.

This chain links TRBV6-5 with TRBJ2-2, with a weak D call TRBD2 (6 bases). This CDR3 comprises 14 residues. The V gene's germline CDR1 is MNHEY and CDR2 SVGAGI. With 8 bases removed from V and 4 bases from J, the gap between germline ends came to 14 bases. CDR3 region: CASLGRDSTGELFF. The CDR3 DNA reads as TGTGCCAGCTTAGGAAGGGACTCCACCGGGGAGCTGTTTTTT.